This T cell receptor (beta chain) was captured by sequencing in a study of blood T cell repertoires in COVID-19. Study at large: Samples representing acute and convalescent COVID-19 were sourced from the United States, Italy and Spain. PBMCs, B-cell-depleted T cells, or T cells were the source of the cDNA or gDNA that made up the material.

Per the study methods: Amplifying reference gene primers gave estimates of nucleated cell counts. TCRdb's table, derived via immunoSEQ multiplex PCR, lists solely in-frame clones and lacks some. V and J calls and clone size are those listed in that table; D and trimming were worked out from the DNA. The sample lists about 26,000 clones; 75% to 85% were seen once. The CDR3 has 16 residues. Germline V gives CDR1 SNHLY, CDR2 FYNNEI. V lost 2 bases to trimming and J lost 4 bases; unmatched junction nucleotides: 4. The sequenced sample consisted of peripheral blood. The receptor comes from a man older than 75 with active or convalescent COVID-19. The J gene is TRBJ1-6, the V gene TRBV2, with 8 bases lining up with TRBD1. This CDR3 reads CASSERGQAYNSPLHF. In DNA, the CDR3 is TGTGCCAGCAGTGAACGGGGACAGGCTTATAATTCACCCCTCCACTTT.